What follows is one T cell receptor beta chain and its context. The naive CD8 population came from CD45RO-negative cells selected for CCR7, without terminally differentiated effector memory CD45RA+ cells. Clones were sequenced by immunoSEQ multiplex PCR, and TCRdb holds only the in-frame ones, with some missing. The sample has around 2,000,000 clones, around 96% seen once; the top ten hold roughly 1%. This sample is drawn from a study of shared clonotypes between healthy human individuals. The CDR3 length is 14 residues. CDR1 is LNHDA and CDR2 is SQIVND in the germline V gene (reference sequence). V gave up 6 bases and J gave up 6 bases; unmatched junction bases: 8.

Sequenced sample: naive CD8+ T cells sorted from blood. This TCR was sampled from a man aged 18 to 29 in good health. V gene TRBV19 combines with J gene TRBJ1-5; TRBD1 matches 7 bases. This CDR3 reads CASRKQGKAQPQHF. In DNA form, the CDR3 reads TGTGCCAGTAGGAAACAGGGGAAGGCTCAGCCCCAGCATTTT.